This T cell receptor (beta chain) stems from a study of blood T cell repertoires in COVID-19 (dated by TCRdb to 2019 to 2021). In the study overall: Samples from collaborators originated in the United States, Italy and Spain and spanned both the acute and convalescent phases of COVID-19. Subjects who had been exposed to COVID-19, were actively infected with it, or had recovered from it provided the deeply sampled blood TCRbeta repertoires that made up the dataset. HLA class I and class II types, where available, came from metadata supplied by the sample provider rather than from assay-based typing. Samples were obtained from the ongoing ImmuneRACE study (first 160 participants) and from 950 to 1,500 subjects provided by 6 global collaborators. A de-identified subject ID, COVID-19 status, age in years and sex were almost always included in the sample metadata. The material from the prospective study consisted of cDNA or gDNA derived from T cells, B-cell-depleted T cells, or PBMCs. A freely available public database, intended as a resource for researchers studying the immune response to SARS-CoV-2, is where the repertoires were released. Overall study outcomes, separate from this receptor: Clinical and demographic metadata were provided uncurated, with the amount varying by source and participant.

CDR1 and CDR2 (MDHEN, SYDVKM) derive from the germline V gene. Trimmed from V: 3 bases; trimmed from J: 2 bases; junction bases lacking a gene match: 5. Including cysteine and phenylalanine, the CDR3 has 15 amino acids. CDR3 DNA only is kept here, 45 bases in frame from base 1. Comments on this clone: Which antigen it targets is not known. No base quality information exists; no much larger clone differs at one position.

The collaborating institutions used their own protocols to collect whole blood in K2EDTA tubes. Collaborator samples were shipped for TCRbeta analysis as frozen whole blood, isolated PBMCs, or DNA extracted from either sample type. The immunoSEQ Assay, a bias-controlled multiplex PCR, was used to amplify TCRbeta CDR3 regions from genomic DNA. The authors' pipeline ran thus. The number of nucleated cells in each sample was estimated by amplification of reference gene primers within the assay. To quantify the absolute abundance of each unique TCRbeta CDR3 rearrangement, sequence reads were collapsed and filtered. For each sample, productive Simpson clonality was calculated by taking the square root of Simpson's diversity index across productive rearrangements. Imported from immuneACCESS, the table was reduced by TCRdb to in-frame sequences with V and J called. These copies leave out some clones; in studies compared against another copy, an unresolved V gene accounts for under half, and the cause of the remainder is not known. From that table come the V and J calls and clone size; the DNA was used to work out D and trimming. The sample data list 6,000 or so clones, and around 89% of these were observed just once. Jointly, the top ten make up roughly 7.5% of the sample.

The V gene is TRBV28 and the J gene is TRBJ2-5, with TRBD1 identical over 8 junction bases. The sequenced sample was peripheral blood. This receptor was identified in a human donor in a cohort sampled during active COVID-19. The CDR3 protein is CASSFRQGLQETQYF. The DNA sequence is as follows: TGTGCCAGCAGTTTTAGACAGGGGCTACAAGAGACCCAGTACTTC.